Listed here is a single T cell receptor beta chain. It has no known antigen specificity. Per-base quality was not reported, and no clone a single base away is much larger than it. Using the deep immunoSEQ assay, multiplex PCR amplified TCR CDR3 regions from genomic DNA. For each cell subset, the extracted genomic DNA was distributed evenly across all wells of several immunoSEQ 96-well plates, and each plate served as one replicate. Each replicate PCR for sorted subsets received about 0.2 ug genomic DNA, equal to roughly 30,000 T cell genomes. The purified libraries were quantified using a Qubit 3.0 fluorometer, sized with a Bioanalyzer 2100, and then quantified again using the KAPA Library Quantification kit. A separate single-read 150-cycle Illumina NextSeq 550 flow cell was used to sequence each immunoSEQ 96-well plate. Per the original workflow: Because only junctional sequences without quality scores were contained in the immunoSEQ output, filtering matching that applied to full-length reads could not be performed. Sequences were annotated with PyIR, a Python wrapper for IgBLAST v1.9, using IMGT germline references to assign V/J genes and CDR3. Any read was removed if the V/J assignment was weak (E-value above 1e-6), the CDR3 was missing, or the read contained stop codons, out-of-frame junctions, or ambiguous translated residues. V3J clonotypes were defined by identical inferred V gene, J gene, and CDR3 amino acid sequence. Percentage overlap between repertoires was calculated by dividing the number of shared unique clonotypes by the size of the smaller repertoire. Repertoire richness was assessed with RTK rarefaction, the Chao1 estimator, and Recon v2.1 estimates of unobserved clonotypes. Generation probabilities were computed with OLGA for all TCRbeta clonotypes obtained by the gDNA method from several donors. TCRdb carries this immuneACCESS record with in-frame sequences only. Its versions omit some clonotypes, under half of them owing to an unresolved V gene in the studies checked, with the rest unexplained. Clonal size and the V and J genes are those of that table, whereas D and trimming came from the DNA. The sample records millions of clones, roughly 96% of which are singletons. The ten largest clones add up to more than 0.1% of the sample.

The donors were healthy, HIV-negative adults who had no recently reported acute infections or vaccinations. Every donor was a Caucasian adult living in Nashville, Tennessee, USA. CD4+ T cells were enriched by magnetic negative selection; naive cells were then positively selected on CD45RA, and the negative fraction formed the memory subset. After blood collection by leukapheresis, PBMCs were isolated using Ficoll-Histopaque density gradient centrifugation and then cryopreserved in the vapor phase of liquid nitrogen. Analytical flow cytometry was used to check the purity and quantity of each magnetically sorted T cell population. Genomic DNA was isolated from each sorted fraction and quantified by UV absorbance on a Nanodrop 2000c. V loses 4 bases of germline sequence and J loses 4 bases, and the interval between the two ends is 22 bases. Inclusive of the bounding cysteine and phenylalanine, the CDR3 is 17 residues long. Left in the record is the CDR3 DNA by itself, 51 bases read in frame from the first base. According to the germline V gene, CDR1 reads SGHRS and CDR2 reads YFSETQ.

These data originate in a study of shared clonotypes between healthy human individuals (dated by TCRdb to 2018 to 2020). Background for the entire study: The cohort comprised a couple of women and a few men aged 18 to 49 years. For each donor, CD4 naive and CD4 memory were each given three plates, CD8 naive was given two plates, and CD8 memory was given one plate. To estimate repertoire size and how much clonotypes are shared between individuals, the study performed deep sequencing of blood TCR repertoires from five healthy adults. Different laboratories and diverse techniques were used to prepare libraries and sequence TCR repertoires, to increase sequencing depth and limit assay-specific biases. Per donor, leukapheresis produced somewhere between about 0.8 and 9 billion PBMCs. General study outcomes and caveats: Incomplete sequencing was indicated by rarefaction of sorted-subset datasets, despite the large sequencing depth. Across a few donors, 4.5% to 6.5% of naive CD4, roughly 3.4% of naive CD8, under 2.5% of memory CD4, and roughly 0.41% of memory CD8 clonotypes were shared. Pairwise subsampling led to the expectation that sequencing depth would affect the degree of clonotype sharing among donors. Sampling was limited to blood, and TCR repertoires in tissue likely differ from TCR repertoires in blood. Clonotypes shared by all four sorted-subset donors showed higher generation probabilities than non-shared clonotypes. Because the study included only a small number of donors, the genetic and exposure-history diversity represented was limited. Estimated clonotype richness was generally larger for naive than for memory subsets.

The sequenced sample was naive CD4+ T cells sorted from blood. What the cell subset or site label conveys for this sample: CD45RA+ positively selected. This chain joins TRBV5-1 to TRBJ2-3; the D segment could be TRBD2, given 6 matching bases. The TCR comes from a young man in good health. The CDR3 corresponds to CASSMGLQTVPPDTQYF. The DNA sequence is TGCGCCAGCAGCATGGGACTTCAAACCGTTCCCCCAGATACGCAGTATTTT.